These T cell receptor beta chains were read from a single sample in a study of T-cell memory formation after mild COVID-19. TCRdb used MiXCR to reprocess the 5' RACE reads, holding one entry per CDR3 protein. The data hold approximately 190,000 distinct CDR3 sequences, with about 18% observed a single time. The sample was PBMCs or a T cell subset sorted from them (not recorded which). All receptors derive from an adult woman who had mild COVID-19 (a few samples of this study predate the infection). Cell type and time point are not known. The CDR3 runs from the conserved cysteine through the conserved F or W. A D gene is named only where the DNA matches it firmly. Size values are once, few and many counts, or a class for expanded clones, and some rows have none.

v_call	clone_size	d_call	cdr3_length	j_call	cdr3_nt	cdr3_aa
TRBV12-3/TRBV12-4	.	.	12	TRBJ2-1	TGTGCCAGCAGTTTTCGCCCCCATGAGCAGTTCTTC	CASSFRPHEQFF
TRBV12-3/TRBV12-4	once	TRBD1	14	TRBJ2-3	TGTGCCAGCAGTTTGAGTACAGGGGGAGATACGCAGTATTTT	CASSLSTGGDTQYF
TRBV5-1	few	TRBD2	17	TRBJ2-1	TGCGCCAGCAGCTTGGCCTCTAGCGGGGTCGGCTACAATGAGCAGTTCTTC	CASSLASSGVGYNEQFF
TRBV5-1	.	TRBD2	17	TRBJ2-1	TGCGCCAGCAGCTTCCACCGGACTAGCGGGAGGGACAATGAGCAGTTCTTC	CASSFHRTSGRDNEQFF
TRBV20-1	.	.	12	TRBJ2-7	TGCAGTGCTAGAGTTCAGGCGAACGAGCAGTACTTC	CSARVQANEQYF
TRBV30	few	.	14	TRBJ2-7	TGTGCCTGGAACCCAGGGGTAGTTCCCTACGAGCAGTACTTC	CAWNPGVVPYEQYF
TRBV5-4	.	TRBD2	17	TRBJ2-4	TGTGCCAGCAGCTTGGGGCTCGAGGGAGGGCCCCAAAACATTCAGTACTTC	CASSLGLEGGPQNIQYF
TRBV7-9	many	TRBD1	13	TRBJ2-7	TGTGCCAGCTTTCGGACAGGGGGCTACGAGCAGTACTTC	CASFRTGGYEQYF
TRBV5-4	few	TRBD2	15	TRBJ2-7	TGTGCCAGCAGCTTGAGCGGGGGAGGTCCCTACGAGCAGTACTTC	CASSLSGGGPYEQYF
TRBV18	many	TRBD2	16	TRBJ2-7	TGTGCCAGCTCACCCCCCGGGACTAGCGTCCTGTACGAGCAGTACTTC	CASSPPGTSVLYEQYF
TRBV5-1	few	.	15	TRBJ1-2	TGCGCCAGCAGCTTGGAAACAGGCGTTAACTATGGCTACACCTTC	CASSLETGVNYGYTF
TRBV29-1	.	.	13	TRBJ1-1	TGCAGCGTTGAGAGGGGTTTGAACACTGAAGCTTTCTTT	CSVERGLNTEAFF
TRBV12-3/TRBV12-4	few	.	12	TRBJ2-4	TGTGCCAGCAGTTCGAGGGGGAACATTCAGTACTTC	CASSSRGNIQYF
TRBV6-5	.	TRBD2	15	TRBJ2-1	TGTGCCAGCAGCCTAGCGGGTCCTGCCTACAATGAGCAGTTCTTC	CASSLAGPAYNEQFF
TRBV20-1	few	.	17	TRBJ1-2	TGCAGTGCTAGAGATAGCGCCGGTGGGGTAGATGGCTATGGCTACACCTTC	CSARDSAGGVDGYGYTF
TRBV23-1	few	TRBD2	17	TRBJ2-7	TGCGCCAGCAGCCGCACCCGACAGCGGGGGGGCCCCTACGAGCAGTACTTC	CASSRTRQRGGPYEQYF
TRBV12-3/TRBV12-4	.	.	13	TRBJ2-2	TGTGCCAGCAGCTCCCGTGCGACCGGGGAGCTGTTTTTT	CASSSRATGELFF
TRBV6-5	few	.	15	TRBJ2-1	TGTGCCAGCAGTTGGACGAGAGGAAGGGATGGTGAGCAGTTCTTC	CASSWTRGRDGEQFF
TRBV20-1	few	.	15	TRBJ1-1	TGCAGTGCTAGAAAAGGGGGGGAAGTAAACACTGAAGCTTTCTTT	CSARKGGEVNTEAFF
TRBV29-1	.	.	11	TRBJ2-5	TGCAGCGTTACCCAATACGAGACCCAGTACTTC	CSVTQYETQYF
TRBV6-5	.	.	13	TRBJ1-2	TGTGCCAGCAGTTCCCGGGACACCTATGGCTACACCTTC	CASSSRDTYGYTF
TRBV20-1	.	TRBD1	16	TRBJ1-6	TGCAGTGCTAGGGGACAGGCAAGCTCCTATAATTCACCCCTCCACTTT	CSARGQASSYNSPLHF
TRBV6-2/TRBV6-3	few	.	14	TRBJ2-5	TGTGCCAGCAGTTACTCGGCAGTACAAGAGACCCAGTACTTC	CASSYSAVQETQYF
TRBV7-9	once	.	12	TRBJ1-1	TGTGCCAGCAGCTTAGCAGGTTATGAAGCTTTCTTT	CASSLAGYEAFF
TRBV5-1	few	TRBD2	16	TRBJ2-1	TGCGCCAGCAGCTTGAGAGCGGGGGGGCTGTCGAATGAGCAGTTCTTC	CASSLRAGGLSNEQFF
TRBV3-1	few	.	14	TRBJ1-6	TGTGCCAGCAGCCGGGCCCCCACTAGTTCACCCCTCCACTTT	CASSRAPTSSPLHF
TRBV7-9	many	.	12	TRBJ2-1	TGTGCCAGCACCCCATTGGAGTGGGAGCAGTTCTTC	CASTPLEWEQFF
TRBV9	.	.	16	TRBJ2-2	TGTGCCAGCAGCGTAGGCTCGGCGGCGAACACCGGGGAGCTGTTTTTT	CASSVGSAANTGELFF
TRBV29-1	few	.	11	TRBJ2-7	TGCAGCGTTGGTCAGACCTACGAGCAGTACTTC	CSVGQTYEQYF
TRBV20-1	.	TRBD2	15	TRBJ2-7	TGCAGTGCGACTAGCGGGGGGCCGTTCTCCTACGAGCAGTACTTC	CSATSGGPFSYEQYF
TRBV4-2	.	.	15	TRBJ1-1	TGTGCCAGCAGCCAAGACCCCACAGGGAACACTGAAGCTTTCTTT	CASSQDPTGNTEAFF
TRBV2	few	.	14	TRBJ2-1	TGTGCCAGCATGGCTTCTACTCTATACAATGAGCAGTTCTTC	CASMASTLYNEQFF
TRBV4-2	few	.	17	TRBJ2-7	TGTGCCAGCAGCCAAGATAGCATGAGACAGATCCTCTACGAGCAGTACTTC	CASSQDSMRQILYEQYF
TRBV4-1	few	TRBD1	16	TRBJ2-7	TGCGCCAGCAGCCAAGACCCCAATGACAGGGGATACGAGCAGTACTTC	CASSQDPNDRGYEQYF
TRBV7-2	.	.	15	TRBJ2-7	TGTGCCAGCAGCCCGTCCCCGGGACGGTCCTACGAGCAGTACTTC	CASSPSPGRSYEQYF
TRBV11-3	.	.	12	TRBJ2-1	TGTGCCAGCAGCTTTGGAAACAATGAGCAGTTCTTC	CASSFGNNEQFF
TRBV12-3/TRBV12-4	.	TRBD1	13	TRBJ2-2	TGTGCCAGCAGAGCAGGGGGCCCCGGGGAGCTGTTTTTT	CASRAGGPGELFF
TRBV5-1	.	.	14	TRBJ2-3	TGCGCCAGCAGCTTGGCCTTGGGGATGGATACGCAGTATTTT	CASSLALGMDTQYF
TRBV6-5	few	TRBD1	13	TRBJ2-5	TGTGCCAGCACCCCGGGGACAGGGAGGACCCAGTACTTC	CASTPGTGRTQYF
TRBV6-6	few	.	16	TRBJ2-7	TGTGCCAGCAGTTACTCAGGGGGGCAATATGTCTACGAGCAGTACTTC	CASSYSGGQYVYEQYF
TRBV6-5	few	.	18	TRBJ1-1	TGTGCCAGCAGTTACTCGGCCCTAGGACAGCCAGAGAACACTGAAGCTTTCTTT	CASSYSALGQPENTEAFF
TRBV29-1	few	TRBD1	12	TRBJ1-5	TGCAGCGTTGGACAGGGCAGAGAGCCCCAGCATTTT	CSVGQGREPQHF
TRBV5-1	.	TRBD1	18	TRBJ2-7	TGCGCCAGCAGAAAAGACTCTGGTTTGGACAGGGGGATCTACGAGCAGTACTTC	CASRKDSGLDRGIYEQYF
TRBV6-2/TRBV6-3	.	TRBD1	15	TRBJ2-5	TGTGCCAGCAGTTACTCGAGTACCAGGGGGGAGACCCAGTACTTC	CASSYSSTRGETQYF
TRBV4-1	.	.	15	TRBJ1-2	TGCGCCAGCAGCCAACCTGGGGCGGGTGGTGGTGGCTACACCTTC	CASSQPGAGGGGYTF
TRBV6-6	.	TRBD1	18	TRBJ2-6	TGTGCCAGCAGTGTAACCGGGACAGGGCTCGCAGGGGCCAACGTCCTGACTTTC	CASSVTGTGLAGANVLTF
TRBV5-1	.	TRBD2	15	TRBJ2-3	TGCGCCAGCAGCCCCCCTAGCGGGCCCACAGATACGCAGTATTTT	CASSPPSGPTDTQYF
TRBV6-2/TRBV6-3	.	.	12	TRBJ2-7	TGTGCCAGCAGGCGCCTTCCCTACGAGCAGTACTTC	CASRRLPYEQYF
TRBV11-2	.	TRBD2	15	TRBJ2-1	TGTGCCAGCAGCTCATGGACTAGCGGGGGTGATGAGCAGTTCTTC	CASSSWTSGGDEQFF
TRBV15	.	TRBD1	16	TRBJ1-4	TGTGCCACCAGCAGAGACGGGACAGGGAAAGGTGAAAAACTGTTTTTT	CATSRDGTGKGEKLFF
TRBV19	.	TRBD1	21	TRBJ2-2	TGTGCCAGTAGTCCCAAATCCCTCGGGACAGGGAATCTTCTAAACACCGGGGAGCTGTTTTTT	CASSPKSLGTGNLLNTGELFF
TRBV20-1	.	TRBD2	15	TRBJ2-7	TGCAGTGCTAGAGTTCAGGGACTAGCGTCCCCCGGGCAGTACTTC	CSARVQGLASPGQYF
TRBV4-2	.	.	14	TRBJ2-2	TGTGCCAGCAGCAACGGACAGCCCACCGGGGAGCTGTTTTTT	CASSNGQPTGELFF
TRBV2	few	TRBD2	15	TRBJ2-1	TGTGCCAGCAGGATAGCGGGGAGCTCCTACAATGAGCAGTTCTTC	CASRIAGSSYNEQFF